Following are 10 T cell receptor delta chains from one sample sequenced in a study of Vδ1+ human thymocytes. Sequences come from RNA converted to cDNA by reverse transcription. The CDR3 regions were amplified by multiplex PCR from V-gene primers to a constant-region primer. TCRdb reapplied CATT to the multiplex PCR reads. The table has about 53,000 delta-chain clones, around 15% seen once; the top ten hold approximately 0.4%. Their specific antigens are unknown. Findings and limits, study-wide: Thymic TRG and TRD repertoires appeared highly polyclonal, with Gaussian CDR3 length distributions.

The sample taken for sequencing was Vdelta1+ gamma-delta thymocytes from the thymus. Subset in this sample: FACS-sorted CD3+ TCRalphabeta- TCRVdelta1+ TCRVdelta2- thymocytes. Receptors were obtained from a girl under two years old who had congenital heart surgery.

The V call is TRDV1, the J call TRDJ1; TRDD3 agrees at 8 bases. Trimming at V came to 0 bases and at J to 2 bases, leaving 29 bases not matched to a gene. The CDR3 sequence is 24 residues long. The germline CDR1 and CDR2 sequences are TSWWSYY and QGS. The DNA for the CDR3 is TGTGCTCTTGGGGAACTAGGATCCCTTCACGATAAGAAGATCGCGGGGGATATTACCGATAAACTCATCTTT. It encodes CALGELGSLHDKKIAGDITDKLIF.

This clone occurred a few times. The chain couples TRDV1 to TRDJ1; 13 bases align to TRDD3. The germline V gene has CDR1 TSWWSYY and CDR2 QGS. This CDR3 comprises 23 residues. V was clipped by 9 bases and J by 1 base; unmatched bases: 29. In nucleotides, the CDR3 is TGTGCTCTCGAGGCCCAACTTCCTACCCGTCGTACTGGGGGATACGCGGGCACCGATAAACTCATCTTT. It specifies CALEAQLPTRRTGGYAGTDKLIF.

This clone was detected only a few times. The chain couples TRDV1 to TRDJ1; no firm D call. Germline CDR1 reads TSWWSYY; CDR2 reads QGS. The CDR3 has 15 residues. Trimming shortened V by 2 bases and J by 7 bases, and 17 bases separated the two germline ends. This CDR3 reads CALGEVGPTQGKLIF. CDR3 coding DNA: TGTGCTCTTGGGGAAGTTGGACCCACCCAGGGTAAACTCATCTTT.

This clone was picked up a small number of times. Other DNA sequences of this sample code for an identical CDR3. The chain couples TRDV1 to TRDJ1; TRDD3 aligns across 8 bases. The CDR3 contains 17 residues. Germline V gene data show CDR1 as TSWWSYY and CDR2 as QGS. Unmatched junction bases numbered 11, after V lost 5 bases and J lost 0 bases. CDR3 amino acids: CALGLPFLLGDTDKLIF. Here the CDR3 DNA reads TGTGCTCTTGGGCTTCCCTTCTTACTGGGGGACACCGATAAACTCATCTTT.

The chain joins TRDV1 to TRDJ1; a possible D gene is TRDD3 (6 bases). CDR3 size: 15 residues. The germline V gene encodes CDR1 TSWWSYY and CDR2 QGS. The CDR3 sequence is CALRGGGGYTDKLIF. The DNA of the CDR3 is TGTGCCCTACGAGGGGGGGGAGGATACACCGATAAACTCATCTTT.

V gene TRDV1 combines with J gene TRDJ1; no clear D. The CDR3 contains 20 residues. The germline V gene encodes CDR1 TSWWSYY and CDR2 QGS. V was clipped by 5 bases and J by 0 bases, with 28 bases between them. CDR3 in amino acids: CALGISTAGKPLLYTDKLIF. CDR3 coding DNA: TGTGCTCTTGGGATATCCACAGCGGGCAAACCTTTGCTGTACACCGATAAACTCATCTTT.

This chain joins TRDV1 and TRDJ1, with TRDD3 matching 8 bases. CDR3 size: 17 residues. Trimming at V came to 3 bases and at J to 0 bases, leaving 9 bases not matched to a gene. Germline CDR1 reads TSWWSYY; CDR2 reads QGS. This CDR3 is CALGDCGGIRYTDKLIF. DNA for the CDR3: TGTGCTCTTGGGGATTGTGGGGGGATAAGGTACACCGATAAACTCATCTTT.

This chain links TRDV1 with TRDJ1; 7 bases fit TRDD3. V trimming: 1 base; J trimming: 6 bases; junction bases outside the gene matches: 14. CDR3 length: 17 residues. Germline V lookup: CDR1 TSWWSYY, CDR2 QGS. The CDR3 is CALGEPVRDGGTNKLIF. In nucleotides, the CDR3 is TGTGCTCTTGGGGAACCCGTGCGTGATGGGGGAACCAATAAACTCATCTTT.

This clone was detected a few times. This chain links TRDV1 with TRDJ1, with 9 nucleotides matching TRDD3. CDR1 and CDR2 from the germline V gene are TSWWSYY and QGS. The CDR3 sequence is 20 residues long. The trim removed 3 bases at V and 6 bases at J, leaving 23 bases unmatched. The CDR3 nucleotides read TGTGCTCTTGGGGATCCTCACCTCTCCTATCCTATGGGGGATATACATAAACTCATCTTT. This translates into CALGDPHLSYPMGDIHKLIF.

This chain connects TRDV1 to TRDJ2; no reliable D call. CDR1 TSWWSYY and CDR2 QGS come from the germline V gene. The V and J ends lost 0 bases and 8 bases respectively, with 25 bases between them. CDR3 size: 19 residues. The CDR3: CALGELRRVVRSFYAQLFF. CDR3 DNA sequence: TGTGCTCTTGGGGAACTGAGGCGTGTTGTAAGGAGCTTTTACGCACAACTCTTCTTT.